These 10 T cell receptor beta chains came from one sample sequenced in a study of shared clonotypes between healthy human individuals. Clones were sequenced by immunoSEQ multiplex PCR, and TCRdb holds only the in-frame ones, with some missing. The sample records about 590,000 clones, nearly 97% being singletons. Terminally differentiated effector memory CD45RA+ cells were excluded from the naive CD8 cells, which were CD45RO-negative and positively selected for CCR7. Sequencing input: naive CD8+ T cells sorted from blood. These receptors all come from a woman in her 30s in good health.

CDR3 amino acids: CASSLGQGPIYNEQFF. The CDR3 DNA reads TGTGCCAGCAGTTTAGGCCAGGGGCCCATATACAATGAGCAGTTCTTC. This sequence joins TRBV27 and TRBJ2-1; possible D gene TRBD1, 6 bases. V lost 2 bases and J lost 4, with 15 bases in between. Germline V gives CDR1 MNHEY, CDR2 SMNVEV (reference sequence). CDR3 length: 16 residues.

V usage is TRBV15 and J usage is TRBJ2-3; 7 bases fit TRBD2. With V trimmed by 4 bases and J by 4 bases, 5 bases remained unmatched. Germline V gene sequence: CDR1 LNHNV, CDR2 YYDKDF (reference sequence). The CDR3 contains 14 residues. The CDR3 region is CATSIGLDADTQYF. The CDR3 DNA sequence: TGTGCCACCAGCATCGGACTAGATGCAGATACGCAGTATTTT.

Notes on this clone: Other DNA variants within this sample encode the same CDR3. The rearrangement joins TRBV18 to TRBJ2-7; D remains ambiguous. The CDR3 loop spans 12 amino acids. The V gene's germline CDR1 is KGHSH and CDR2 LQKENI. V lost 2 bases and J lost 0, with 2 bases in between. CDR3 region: CASSPDSYEQYF. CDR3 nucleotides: TGTGCCAGCTCACCAGACTCCTACGAGCAGTACTTC. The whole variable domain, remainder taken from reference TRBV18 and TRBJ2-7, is NAGVMQNPRHLVRRRGQEARLRCSPMKGHSHVYWYRQLPEEGLKFMVYLQKENIIDESGMPKERFSAEFPKEGPSILRIQQVVRGDSAAYFCASSPDSYEQYFGPGTRLTVT.

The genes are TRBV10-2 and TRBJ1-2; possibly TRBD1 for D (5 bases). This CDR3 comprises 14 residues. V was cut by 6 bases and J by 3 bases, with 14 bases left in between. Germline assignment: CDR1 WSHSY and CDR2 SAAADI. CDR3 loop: CASRSQGFDYGYTF. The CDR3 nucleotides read TGCGCCAGCAGGAGCCAGGGTTTCGACTATGGCTACACCTTC.

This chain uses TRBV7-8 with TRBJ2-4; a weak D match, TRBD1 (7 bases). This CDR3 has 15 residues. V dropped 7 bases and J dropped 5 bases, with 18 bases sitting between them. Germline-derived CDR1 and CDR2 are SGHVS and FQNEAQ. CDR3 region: CASTSEGRGQNIQYF. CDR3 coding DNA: TGTGCCAGCACCTCGGAGGGAAGGGGGCAAAACATTCAGTACTTC.

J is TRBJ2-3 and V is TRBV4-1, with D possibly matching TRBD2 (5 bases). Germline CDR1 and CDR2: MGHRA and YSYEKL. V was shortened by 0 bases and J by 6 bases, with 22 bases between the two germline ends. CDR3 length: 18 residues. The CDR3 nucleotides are TGCGCCAGCAGCCAAGATCCACCCCAAAAAAAACTAGGGGATACGCAGTATTTT. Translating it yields CASSQDPPQKKLGDTQYF.

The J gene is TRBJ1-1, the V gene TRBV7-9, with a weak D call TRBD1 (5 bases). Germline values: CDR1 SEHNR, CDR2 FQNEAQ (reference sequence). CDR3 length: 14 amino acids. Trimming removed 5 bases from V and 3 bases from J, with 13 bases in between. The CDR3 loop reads CASSPVAGDTEAFF. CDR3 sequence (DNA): TGTGCCAGCAGCCCTGTTGCGGGGGACACTGAAGCTTTCTTT. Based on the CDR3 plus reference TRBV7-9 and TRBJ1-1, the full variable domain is DTGVSQNPRHKITKRGQNVTFRCDPISEHNRLYWYRQTLGQGPEFLTYFQNEAQLEKSRLLSDRFSAERPKGSFSTLEIQRTEQGDSAMYLCASSPVAGDTEAFFGQGTRLTVV.

In DNA form, the CDR3 reads TGCGCCAGCAGCCAACTAGCTAAGCAAGAGACCCAGTACTTC. It is translated as CASSQLAKQETQYF. The chain joins TRBV5-1 to TRBJ2-5; D possibly corresponds to TRBD2 (6 bases). The CDR3 has 14 amino acids. CDR1 is SGHRS, CDR2 YFSETQ, per germline. Between the trimmed V and J ends, which lost 4 bases and 2 bases, there was a span of 12 bases.

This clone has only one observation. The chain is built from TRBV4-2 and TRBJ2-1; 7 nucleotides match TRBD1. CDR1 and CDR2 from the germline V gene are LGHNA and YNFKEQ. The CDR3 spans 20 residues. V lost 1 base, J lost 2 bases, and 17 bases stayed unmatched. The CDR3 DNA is TGTGCCAGCAGCCAAGTTCACTCGGGACAGCTTAGATCCCCCTACAATGAGCAGTTCTTC. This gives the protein CASSQVHSGQLRSPYNEQFF.

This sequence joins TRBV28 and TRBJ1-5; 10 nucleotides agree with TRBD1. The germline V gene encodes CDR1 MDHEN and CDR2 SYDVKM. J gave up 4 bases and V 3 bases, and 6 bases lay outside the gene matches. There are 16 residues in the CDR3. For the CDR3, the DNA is TGTGCCAGCAGTTTCCCTTGGGACAGGGGTAATCAGCCCCAGCATTTT. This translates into CASSFPWDRGNQPQHF. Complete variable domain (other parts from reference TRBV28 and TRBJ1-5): DVKVTQSSRYLVKRTGEKVFLECVQDMDHENMFWYRQDPGLGLRLIYFSYDVKMKEKGDIPEGYSVSREKKERFSLILESASTNQTSMYLCASSFPWDRGNQPQHFGDGTRLSIL.